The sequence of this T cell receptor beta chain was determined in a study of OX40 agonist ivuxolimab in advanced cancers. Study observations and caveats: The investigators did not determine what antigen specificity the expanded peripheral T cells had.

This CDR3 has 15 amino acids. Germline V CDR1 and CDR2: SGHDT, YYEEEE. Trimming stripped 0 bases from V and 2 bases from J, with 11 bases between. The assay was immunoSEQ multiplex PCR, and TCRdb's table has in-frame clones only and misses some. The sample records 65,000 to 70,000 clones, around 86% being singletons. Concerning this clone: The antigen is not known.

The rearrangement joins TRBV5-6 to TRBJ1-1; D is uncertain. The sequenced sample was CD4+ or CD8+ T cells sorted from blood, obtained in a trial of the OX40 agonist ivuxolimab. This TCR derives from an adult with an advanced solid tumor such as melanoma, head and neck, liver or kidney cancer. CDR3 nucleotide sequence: TGTGCCAGCAGCTTGGCGCCGGGTAGAAACACTGAAGCTTTCTTT. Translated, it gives CASSLAPGRNTEAFF.